This T cell receptor beta chain was obtained from a study of blood T cells in healthy people across ages. Alongside a J-beta primer mix, a sample-barcoded 5' primer served in a second PCR lasting 7 to 11 cycles. MiXCR, applied by TCRdb to the 5' RACE reads, yields one record per CDR3 protein. The sample records fewer than 2 million distinct CDR3 sequences, approximately 40% being singletons. For this clonotype: Antigen unknown.

Overall study findings and caveats: Donor CMV infection status was unknown, possibly confounding age-related changes in expanded clonotypes.

Between the trimmed V and J ends, which lost 10 bases and 8 bases, there was a span of 14 bases. Per the germline V gene, CDR1 is MNHNY and CDR2 is SVGAGI (reference sequence). This CDR3 has 12 amino acids. This receptor was taken from a human donor in good health. The V and J genes are TRBV6-6 and TRBJ1-4; D possibly corresponds to TRBD1 (6 bases). Sequencing was performed on blood. DNA for the CDR3: TGTGCCACGAGGGGGGGGAGGGAAAAACTGTTTTTT. Its translation is CATRGGREKLFF.